The sequence of this T cell receptor (beta chain) was determined in a study of cytomegalovirus exposure and HLA in healthy donors. Study conclusions and caveats: A list of 150 to 200 TCR beta chains associated with cytomegalovirus was given. Later work found that TCR association rates differed between HLA loci; DRB1 had the most and HLA-C the fewest. According to an earlier analysis, most TCR beta V segments yielded productive rearrangements about 90% or about 30% of the time.

PCR amplification relied on 60 Vbeta primers (plus 13 Jbeta primers). This table comes from immunoSEQ multiplex PCR, and its TCRdb copy is limited to in-frame clones, with some not included. The sample contains roughly 100,000 clones, about 80% of which appear only once. CDR1 is SGHNT and CDR2 is YYREEE in the germline V gene (reference sequence). CDR3 size: 15 residues. The J segment lost 7 bases and the V segment lost 0 bases, leaving 6 bases of the junction unmatched. This clone was seen only a few times. As yet, its antigen is unknown. Sequencing was performed on PBMCs. The source is a female donor in good health and CMV-seropositive. This rearrangement joins TRBV5-4 to TRBJ2-3; 9 nucleotides align to TRBD2. Here the CDR3 DNA reads TGTGCCAGCAGCTTGGGCCTAGCGGGAACAAATACGCAGTATTTT. Translating gives CASSLGLAGTNTQYF.